This T cell receptor beta chain is drawn from a study of T cells in Graves' hyperthyroidism and ophthalmopathy. RNA transcripts gave rise to amplified TCR beta CDR3 regions. HTBI primers were employed in a first-round RT-PCR of the TCR CDR3. TCRdb reanalysed the multiplex PCR reads using MiXCR and keeps one entry per CDR3 protein. The table lists approximately 640,000 distinct CDR3 sequences, roughly 46% of them singletons. With respect to this clonotype: The antigen remains unidentified.

The junction had 5 bases not matched to a gene; V was cut back by 5 bases and J by 3 bases. Germline assignment: CDR1 SGHVS and CDR2 FQNEAQ. The CDR3 has 16 residues. Study-wide results and caveats: Through a model of 13 V-J features, ophthalmopathy was separated from stable hyperthyroidism. The model anticipated ophthalmopathy a median around six months pre-onset.

This clonotype was sampled from an adult man with Graves' disease, either hyperthyroidism or ophthalmopathy (not recorded which). The specimen was peripheral blood or thyroid tissue (not recorded which). V usage is TRBV7-8 and J usage is TRBJ1-6; 9 bases match TRBD1. This chain's CDR3 is CASSRTGVLYNSPLHF. The DNA of the CDR3 is TGTGCCAGCAGCCGGACAGGGGTTCTCTATAATTCACCCCTCCACTTT.